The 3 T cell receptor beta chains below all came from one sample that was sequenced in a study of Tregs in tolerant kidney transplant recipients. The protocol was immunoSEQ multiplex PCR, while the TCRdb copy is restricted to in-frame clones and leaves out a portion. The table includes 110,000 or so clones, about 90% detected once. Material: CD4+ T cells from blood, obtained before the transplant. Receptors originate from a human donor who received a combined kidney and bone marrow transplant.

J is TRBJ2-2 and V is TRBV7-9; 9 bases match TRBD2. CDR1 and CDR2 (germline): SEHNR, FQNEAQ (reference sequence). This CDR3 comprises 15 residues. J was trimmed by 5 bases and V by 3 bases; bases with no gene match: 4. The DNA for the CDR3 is TGTGCCAGCAGCTTCATAGCGGGGGCGACCGGGGAGCTGTTTTTT. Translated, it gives CASSFIAGATGELFF.

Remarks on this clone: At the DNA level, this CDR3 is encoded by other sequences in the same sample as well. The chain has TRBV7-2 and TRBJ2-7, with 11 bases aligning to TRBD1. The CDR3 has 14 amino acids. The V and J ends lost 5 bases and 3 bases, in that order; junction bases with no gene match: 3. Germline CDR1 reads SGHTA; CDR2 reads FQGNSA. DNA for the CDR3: TGTGCCAGCAGCCCTGGGACAGGGGGCTACGAGCAGTACTTC. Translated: CASSPGTGGYEQYF.

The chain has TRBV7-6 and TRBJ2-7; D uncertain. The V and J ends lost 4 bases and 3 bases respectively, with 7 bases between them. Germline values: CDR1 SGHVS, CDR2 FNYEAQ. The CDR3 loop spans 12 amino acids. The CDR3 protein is CASSSHSYEQYF. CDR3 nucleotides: TGTGCCAGCAGCTCCCACAGCTACGAGCAGTACTTC.